This TCR beta chain was captured in a study of cytomegalovirus exposure and HLA in healthy donors. Overall study findings and caveats: Clonal expansion was found to be greater in HLA-associated TCR beta chains than in equally common others in a later analysis.

Amplification used 60 Vbeta primers and 13 Jbeta primers. Profiling relied on immunoSEQ multiplex PCR, and the TCRdb table lists in-frame clones only, not all of them. The sample shows over 150,000 clones, about four fifths of them seen only once. About this clone itself: Its antigen is still unknown.

Losses at the gene ends were 2 bases for V and 0 bases for J; bases not matched to a gene: 4. The CDR3 loop spans 15 amino acids. CDR1 is SGHNT and CDR2 is YENEEA in the germline V gene. The sequence derives from a girl aged 10 to 17 in good health and CMV-seropositive. This chain joins TRBV11-3 and TRBJ2-7, with 7 bases matching TRBD1. Sequencing was carried out using PBMCs. CDR3 in DNA: TGTGCCAGCAGCTTACAGGCAGGGGGCTCCTACGAGCAGTACTTC. Its translation is CASSLQAGGSYEQYF. Full variable domain (remainder filled in from reference TRBV11-3 and TRBJ2-7): EAGVVQSPRYKIIEKKQPVAFWCNPISGHNTLYWYLQNLGQGPELLIRYENEEAVDDSQLPKDRFSAERLKGVDSTLKIQPAELGDSAVYLCASSLQAGGSYEQYFGPGTRLTVT.